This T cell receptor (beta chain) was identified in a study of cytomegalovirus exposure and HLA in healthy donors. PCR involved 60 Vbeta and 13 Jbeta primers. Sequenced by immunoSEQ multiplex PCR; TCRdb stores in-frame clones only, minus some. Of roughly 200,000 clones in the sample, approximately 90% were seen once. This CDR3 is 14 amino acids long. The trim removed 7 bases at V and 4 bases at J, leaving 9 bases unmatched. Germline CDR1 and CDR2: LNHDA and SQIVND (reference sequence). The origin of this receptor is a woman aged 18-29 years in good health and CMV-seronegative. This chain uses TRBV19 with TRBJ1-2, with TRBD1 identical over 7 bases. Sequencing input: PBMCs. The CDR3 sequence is CASNLWSGGYGYTF. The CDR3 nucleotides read TGTGCCAGTAACCTATGGTCAGGGGGCTATGGCTACACCTTC.